This is a list of T cell receptor beta chains from one sample in a study of shared clonotypes between healthy human individuals. TCRdb's table, derived via immunoSEQ multiplex PCR, lists solely in-frame clones and lacks some. The repertoire has about 2 million clones, over 85% of them found once; the top ten carry 1% to 1.5%. Specimen: naive CD8+ T cells sorted from blood. The source is a man aged 18 to 30 in good health. Each CDR3 is given with its conserved first and last residue. Each record gives: D gene, V gene, J gene, clone size, CDR3 protein, CDR3 DNA. The D gene is left open where the match is weak. Only part of the rows carry a size: once, few, many, or a class if the clone is expanded.

.,TRBV28,TRBJ1-4,.,CASSLGHELKLFF,TGTGCCAGCAGTTTAGGTCACGAATTGAAACTGTTTTTT
TRBD1,TRBV19,TRBJ2-7,.,CASSPGQGAVWEQYF,TGTGCCAGTAGCCCGGGACAGGGGGCTGTTTGGGAGCAGTACTTC
.,TRBV9,TRBJ1-1,.,CASSPGTFAEAFF,TGTGCCAGCAGCCCAGGGACGTTCGCTGAAGCTTTCTTT
TRBD1,TRBV2,TRBJ1-1,once,CASSEGDRGEAFF,TGTGCCAGCAGTGAGGGGGACAGGGGTGAAGCTTTCTTT
.,TRBV7-2,TRBJ2-1,.,CASSPTVSTGYNEQFF,TGTGCCAGCAGCCCGACAGTTAGTACGGGCTACAATGAGCAGTTCTTC
TRBD1,TRBV9,TRBJ2-7,.,CASSATPGGFYEQYF,TGTGCCAGCAGCGCGACCCCAGGGGGCTTTTACGAGCAGTACTTC
TRBD1,TRBV4-2,TRBJ1-1,.,CASSQEEAGGGTEAFF,TGTGCCAGCAGCCAAGAAGAGGCAGGGGGAGGTACTGAAGCTTTCTTT
.,TRBV6-5,TRBJ1-6,.,CASSPGGDSPLHF,TGTGCCAGCAGTCCCGGCGGGGATTCACCCCTCCACTTT
.,TRBV4-1,TRBJ1-2,.,CASSQMRDRLHYGYTF,TGCGCCAGCAGCCAGATGAGGGACCGACTTCACTATGGCTACACCTTC
.,TRBV7-9,TRBJ2-1,.,CASSLPLRDNEQFF,TGTGCCAGCAGCTTACCACTACGAGACAATGAGCAGTTCTTC
.,TRBV11-2,TRBJ2-7,.,CASTPGTASSYEQYF,TGTGCCAGCACCCCCGGGACGGCCAGCTCCTACGAGCAGTACTTC
TRBD2,TRBV4-1,TRBJ2-1,.,CASSQGTSGRGGKFF,TGCGCCAGCAGCCAAGGGACTAGCGGGAGGGGCGGGAAGTTCTTC
.,TRBV28,TRBJ2-7,.,CASEDSGSYEQYF,TGTGCCAGCGAAGATTCCGGTTCCTACGAGCAGTACTTC
TRBD2,TRBV4-3,TRBJ2-2,.,CASSQASSGGTGELFF,TGCGCCAGCAGCCAAGCCTCTAGCGGGGGGACCGGGGAGCTGTTTTTT
.,TRBV11-2,TRBJ1-1,.,CASSRGYGGTEAFF,TGTGCCAGCAGTAGAGGGTATGGAGGGACTGAAGCTTTCTTT
.,TRBV27,TRBJ2-7,.,CASSLFGTGENYEQYF,TGTGCCAGCAGTTTATTCGGGACCGGGGAGAACTACGAGCAGTACTTC
TRBD1,TRBV19,TRBJ1-1,.,CASSMDRGVGTEAFF,TGTGCCAGTAGTATGGACAGGGGGGTGGGCACTGAAGCTTTCTTT
TRBD1,TRBV7-9,TRBJ1-4,.,CASSPQGQELPLEKLFF,TGTGCCAGCAGCCCCCAAGGACAGGAACTACCTCTTGAAAAACTGTTTTTT
TRBD1,TRBV2,TRBJ2-3,.,CASSDGTAISTDTQYF,TGTGCCAGCAGTGATGGGACAGCGATTAGCACAGATACGCAGTATTTT
.,TRBV4-1,TRBJ2-7,.,CASSQDSSSRYEQYF,TGCGCCAGCAGCCAAGATTCGTCTAGCCGCTACGAGCAGTACTTC
TRBD2,TRBV27,TRBJ2-7,once,CASSFRLAGPYEQYF,TGTGCCAGCAGTTTTCGGCTAGCGGGGCCCTACGAGCAGTACTTC
.,TRBV19,TRBJ2-7,.,CASSMGTYEQYF,TGTGCCAGTAGTATGGGAACCTACGAGCAGTACTTC
TRBD2,TRBV28,TRBJ2-7,.,CASSLYGGGASYEQYF,TGTGCCAGCAGTTTATACGGCGGGGGGGCCTCCTACGAGCAGTACTTC
.,TRBV5-6,TRBJ1-4,.,CASSFGQSRAFF,TGTGCCAGCAGCTTTGGCCAATCCAGGGCGTTTTTT
TRBD2,TRBV25-1,TRBJ2-7,.,CASSAPGTSGNEQYF,TGTGCCAGCAGTGCCCCCGGGACTAGCGGTAACGAGCAGTACTTC
.,TRBV9,TRBJ1-2,.,CASSVGPVNYTF,TGTGCCAGCAGCGTAGGCCCGGTTAACTACACCTTC
.,TRBV5-1,TRBJ2-7,.,CASSLDGLSSYEQYF,TGCGCCAGCAGCTTGGATGGGTTAAGCTCCTACGAGCAGTACTTC
.,TRBV9,TRBJ2-5,.,CASSPKQAQETQYF,TGTGCCAGCAGCCCCAAGCAGGCCCAAGAGACCCAGTACTTC
.,TRBV5-6,TRBJ2-7,.,CASSLSLRSYEQYF,TGTGCCAGCAGCTTGAGTTTACGCTCCTACGAGCAGTACTTC
.,TRBV5-6,TRBJ2-5,.,CASSLVFEETQYF,TGTGCCAGCAGCTTGGTCTTTGAAGAGACCCAGTACTTC
.,TRBV5-4,TRBJ2-1,once,CASSLEEVEQFF,TGTGCCAGCAGCTTAGAGGAGGTTGAGCAGTTCTTC
.,TRBV5-4,TRBJ2-7,.,CASSWDLGEQYF,TGTGCCAGCAGTTGGGATCTAGGGGAGCAGTACTTC
.,TRBV4-3,TRBJ2-1,.,CASSQLAPSSYNEQFF,TGCGCCAGCAGCCAATTAGCGCCAAGCTCCTACAATGAGCAGTTCTTC
.,TRBV30,TRBJ1-6,.,CAWDSTGNNSPLHF,TGTGCCTGGGATTCTACAGGGAATAATTCACCCCTCCACTTT
TRBD1,TRBV6-5,TRBJ2-1,.,CASSYSTGEAINEQFF,TGTGCCAGCAGTTACTCTACAGGGGAAGCAATCAATGAGCAGTTCTTC